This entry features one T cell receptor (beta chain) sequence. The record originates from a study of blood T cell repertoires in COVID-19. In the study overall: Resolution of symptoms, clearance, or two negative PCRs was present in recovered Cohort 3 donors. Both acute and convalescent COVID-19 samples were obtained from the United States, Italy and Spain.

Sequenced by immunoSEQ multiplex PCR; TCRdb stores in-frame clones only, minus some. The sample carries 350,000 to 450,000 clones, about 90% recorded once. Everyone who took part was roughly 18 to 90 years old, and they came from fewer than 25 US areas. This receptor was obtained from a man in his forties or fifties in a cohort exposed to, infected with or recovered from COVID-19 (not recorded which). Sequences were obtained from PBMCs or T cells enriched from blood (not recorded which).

The CDR3 protein is CASGLVQGYLWAGYTF. The CDR3 DNA sequence: TGTGCTAGTGGTTTGGTACAGGGCTATTTATGGGCTGGCTACACCTTC. The V and J genes are TRBV12-5 and TRBJ1-2; TRBD1 might be the D (6 bases). Trimming pared 0 bases from V and 7 bases from J, leaving 18 bases between. Germline CDR1 and CDR2: LGHNT and FRNRAP. This CDR3 has 16 residues.